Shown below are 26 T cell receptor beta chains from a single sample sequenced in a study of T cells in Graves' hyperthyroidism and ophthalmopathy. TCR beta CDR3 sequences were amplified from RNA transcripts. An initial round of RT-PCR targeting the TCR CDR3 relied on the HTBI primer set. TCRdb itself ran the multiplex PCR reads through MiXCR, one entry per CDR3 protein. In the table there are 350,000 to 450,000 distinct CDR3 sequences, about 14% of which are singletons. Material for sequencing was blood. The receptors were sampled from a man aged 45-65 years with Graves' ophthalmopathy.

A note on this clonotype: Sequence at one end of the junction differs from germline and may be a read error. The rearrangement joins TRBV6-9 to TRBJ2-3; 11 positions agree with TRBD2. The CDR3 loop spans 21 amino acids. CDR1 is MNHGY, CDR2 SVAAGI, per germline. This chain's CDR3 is CASSYSYAGTSGIIVTDTQYF. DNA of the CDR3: TGTGCCAGCAGTTACTCGTATGCCGGGACTAGCGGAATTATTGTCACAGATACGCAGTACTTT.

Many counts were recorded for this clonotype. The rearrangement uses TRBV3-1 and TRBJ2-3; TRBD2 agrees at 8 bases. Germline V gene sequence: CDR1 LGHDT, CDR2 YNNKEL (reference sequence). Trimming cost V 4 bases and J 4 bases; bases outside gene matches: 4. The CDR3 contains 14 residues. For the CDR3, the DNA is TGTGCCAGCAGCCGCTGGCGGGAGGCAGATACGCAGTATTTT. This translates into CASSRWREADTQYF.

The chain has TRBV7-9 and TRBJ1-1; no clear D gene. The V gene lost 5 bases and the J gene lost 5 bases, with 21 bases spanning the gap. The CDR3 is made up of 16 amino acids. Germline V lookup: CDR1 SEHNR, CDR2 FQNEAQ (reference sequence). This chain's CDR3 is CASSPFGQGSRTEAFF. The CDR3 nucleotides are TGTGCCAGCAGCCCCTTTGGGCAAGGGAGTAGGACTGAAGCTTTCTTT.

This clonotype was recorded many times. CDR3 residues: CASRNRGAEQYF. The CDR3 DNA is TGTGCCAGCAGAAACAGGGGGGCCGAGCAGTACTTC. The rearrangement joins TRBV3-1 to TRBJ2-7; 8 bases map to TRBD1. Trimming took 6 bases from V and 6 from J; bases not matched to a gene: 4. Per the germline V gene, CDR1 is LGHDT and CDR2 is YNNKEL (reference sequence). The CDR3 has 12 amino acids.

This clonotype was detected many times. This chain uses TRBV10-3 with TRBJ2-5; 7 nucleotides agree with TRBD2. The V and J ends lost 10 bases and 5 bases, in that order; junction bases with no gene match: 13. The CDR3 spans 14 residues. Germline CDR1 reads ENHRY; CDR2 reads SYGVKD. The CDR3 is CATRLSTSSETQYF. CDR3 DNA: TGTGCCACCAGACTTTCGACTAGCTCCGAGACCCAGTACTTC.

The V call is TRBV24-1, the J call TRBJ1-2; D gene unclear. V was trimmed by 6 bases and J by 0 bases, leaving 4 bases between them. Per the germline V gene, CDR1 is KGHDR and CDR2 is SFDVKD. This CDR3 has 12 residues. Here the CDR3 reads CATSKPNYGYTF. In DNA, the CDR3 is TGTGCCACCAGTAAGCCTAACTATGGCTACACCTTC.

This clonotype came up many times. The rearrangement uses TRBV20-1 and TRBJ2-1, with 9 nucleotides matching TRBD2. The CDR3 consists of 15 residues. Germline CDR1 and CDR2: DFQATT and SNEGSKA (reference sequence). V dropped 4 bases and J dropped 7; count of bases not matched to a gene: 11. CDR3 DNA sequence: TGCAGTGCTATATTAGCGGGAGAGGGGGGAAATGAGCAGTTCTTC. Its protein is CSAILAGEGGNEQFF.

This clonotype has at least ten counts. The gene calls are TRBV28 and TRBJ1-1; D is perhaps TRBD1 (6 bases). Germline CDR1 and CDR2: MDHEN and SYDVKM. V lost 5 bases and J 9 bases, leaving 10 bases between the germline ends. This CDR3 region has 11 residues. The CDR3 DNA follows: TGTGCCAGCAGTATTGACAGGAAAGCTTTCTTT. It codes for CASSIDRKAFF.

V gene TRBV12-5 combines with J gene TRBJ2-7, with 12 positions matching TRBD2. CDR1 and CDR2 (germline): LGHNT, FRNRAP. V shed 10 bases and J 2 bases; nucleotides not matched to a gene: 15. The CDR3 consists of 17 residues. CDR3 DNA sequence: TGTGCTATCCCTTCCCCCCTAGCGGGAGGGCCCACCTACGAGCAGTACTTC. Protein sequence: CAIPSPLAGGPTYEQYF.

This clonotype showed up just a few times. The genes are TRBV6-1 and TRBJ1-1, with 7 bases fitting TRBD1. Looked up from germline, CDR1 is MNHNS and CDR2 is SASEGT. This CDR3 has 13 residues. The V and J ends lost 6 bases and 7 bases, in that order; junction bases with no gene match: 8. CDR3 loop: CASSRQGFIEAFF. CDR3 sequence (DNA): TGTGCCAGCAGCAGACAGGGATTCATTGAAGCTTTCTTT.

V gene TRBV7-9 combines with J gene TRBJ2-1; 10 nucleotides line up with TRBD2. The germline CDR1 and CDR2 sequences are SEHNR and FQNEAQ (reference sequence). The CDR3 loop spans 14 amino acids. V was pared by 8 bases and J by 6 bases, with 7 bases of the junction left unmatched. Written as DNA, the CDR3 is TGTGCCAGCGATGGCTGGACTAGCGGCAATGAGCAGTTCTTC. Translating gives CASDGWTSGNEQFF. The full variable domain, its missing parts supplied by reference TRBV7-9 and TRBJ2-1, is DTGVSQNPRHKITKRGQNVTFRCDPISEHNRLYWYRQTLGQGPEFLTYFQNEAQLEKSRLLSDRFSAERPKGSFSTLEIQRTEQGDSAMYLCASDGWTSGNEQFFGPGTRLTVL.

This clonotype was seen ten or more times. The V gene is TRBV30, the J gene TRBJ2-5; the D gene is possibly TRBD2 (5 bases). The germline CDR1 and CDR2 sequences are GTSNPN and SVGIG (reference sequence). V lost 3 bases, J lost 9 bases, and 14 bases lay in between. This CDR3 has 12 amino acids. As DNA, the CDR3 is TGTGCCTGGAGCTCTAGCTGGTGGGCCCAGTACTTC. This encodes CAWSSSWWAQYF. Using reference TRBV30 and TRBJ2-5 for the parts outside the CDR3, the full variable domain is SQTIHQWPATLVQPVGSPLSLECTVEGTSNPNLYWYRQAAGRGLQLLFYSVGIGQISSEVPQNLSASRPQDRQFILSSKKLLLSDSGFYLCAWSSSWWAQYFGPGTRLLVL.

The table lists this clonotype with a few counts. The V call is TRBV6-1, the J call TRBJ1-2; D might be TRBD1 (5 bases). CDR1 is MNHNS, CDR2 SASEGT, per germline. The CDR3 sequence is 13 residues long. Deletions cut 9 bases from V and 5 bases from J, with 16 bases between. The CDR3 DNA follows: TGTGCCAGTTTCGACAGCTCAGGGTATGGCTACACCTTC. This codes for CASFDSSGYGYTF.

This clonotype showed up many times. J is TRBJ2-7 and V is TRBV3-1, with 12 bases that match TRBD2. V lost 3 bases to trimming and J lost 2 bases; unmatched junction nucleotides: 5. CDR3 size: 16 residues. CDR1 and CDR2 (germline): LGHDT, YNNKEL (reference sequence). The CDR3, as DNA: TGTGCCAGCAGCCACGCCCTAGCGGGAGGGCCCTACGAGCAGTACTTC. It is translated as CASSHALAGGPYEQYF.

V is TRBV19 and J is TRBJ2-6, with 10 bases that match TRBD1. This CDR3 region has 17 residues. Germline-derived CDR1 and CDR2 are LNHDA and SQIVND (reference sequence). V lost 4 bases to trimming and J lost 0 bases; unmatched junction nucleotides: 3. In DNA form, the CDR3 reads TGTGCCAGTAGTACCCGGGACAGGGGCTCTGGGGCCAACGTCCTGACTTTC. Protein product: CASSTRDRGSGANVLTF.

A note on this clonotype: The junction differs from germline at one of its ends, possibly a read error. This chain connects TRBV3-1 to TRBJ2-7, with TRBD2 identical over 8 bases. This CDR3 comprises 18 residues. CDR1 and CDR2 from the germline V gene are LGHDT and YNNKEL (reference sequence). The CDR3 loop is CASSQDRTGGPVVSEEYF. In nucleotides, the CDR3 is TGTGCCAGCAGCCAAGATAGGACGGGAGGGCCGGTGGTGAGCGAGGAGTACTTC.

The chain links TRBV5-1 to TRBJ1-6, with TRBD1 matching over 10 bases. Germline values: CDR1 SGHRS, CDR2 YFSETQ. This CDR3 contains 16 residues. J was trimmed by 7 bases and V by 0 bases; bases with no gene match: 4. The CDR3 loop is CASSLGWTGGNSPLHF. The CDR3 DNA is TGCGCCAGCAGCTTGGGATGGACAGGGGGAAATTCACCCCTCCACTTT.

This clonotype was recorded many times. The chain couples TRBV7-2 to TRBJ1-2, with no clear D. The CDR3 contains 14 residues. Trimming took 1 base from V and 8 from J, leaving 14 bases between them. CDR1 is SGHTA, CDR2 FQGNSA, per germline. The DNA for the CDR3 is TGTGCCAGCAGCTTAGACGCTGGGGATAGGGGCTACACCTTC. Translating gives CASSLDAGDRGYTF.

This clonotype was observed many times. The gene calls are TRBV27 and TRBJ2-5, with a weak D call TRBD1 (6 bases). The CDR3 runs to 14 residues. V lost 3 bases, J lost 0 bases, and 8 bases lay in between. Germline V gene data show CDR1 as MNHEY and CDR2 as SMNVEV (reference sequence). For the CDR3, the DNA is TGTGCCAGCAGTTTCGACAGGAACCAAGAGACCCAGTACTTC. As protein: CASSFDRNQETQYF.

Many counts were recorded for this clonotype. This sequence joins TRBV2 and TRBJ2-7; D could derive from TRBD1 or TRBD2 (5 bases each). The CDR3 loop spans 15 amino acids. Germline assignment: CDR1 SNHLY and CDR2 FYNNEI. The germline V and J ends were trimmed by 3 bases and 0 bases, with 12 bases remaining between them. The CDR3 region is CASSEGRGLSYEQYF. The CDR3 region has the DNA TGTGCCAGCAGTGAGGGACGGGGCCTCTCCTACGAGCAGTACTTC.

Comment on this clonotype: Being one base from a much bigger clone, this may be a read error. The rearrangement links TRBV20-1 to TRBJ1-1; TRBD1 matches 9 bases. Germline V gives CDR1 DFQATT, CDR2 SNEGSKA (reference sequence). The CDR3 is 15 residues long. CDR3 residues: CSTRAGTGSNTEAFF. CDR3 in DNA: TGCAGTACTAGAGCCGGGACAGGGTCGAACACTGAAGCTTTCTTT.

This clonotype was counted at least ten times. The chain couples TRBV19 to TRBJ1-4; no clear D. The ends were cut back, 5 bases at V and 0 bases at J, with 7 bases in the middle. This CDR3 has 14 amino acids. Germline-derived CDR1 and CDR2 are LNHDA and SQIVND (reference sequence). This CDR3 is CASSSLATNEKLFF. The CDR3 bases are TGTGCCAGTAGTTCGCTCGCAACTAATGAAAAACTGTTTTTT.

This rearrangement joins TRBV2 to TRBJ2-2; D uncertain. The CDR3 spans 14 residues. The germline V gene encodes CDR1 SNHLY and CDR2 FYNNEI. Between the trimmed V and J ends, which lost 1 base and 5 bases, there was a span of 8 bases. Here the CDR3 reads CASSEVGFTGELFF. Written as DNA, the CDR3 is TGTGCCAGCAGTGAAGTAGGATTTACCGGGGAGCTGTTTTTT.

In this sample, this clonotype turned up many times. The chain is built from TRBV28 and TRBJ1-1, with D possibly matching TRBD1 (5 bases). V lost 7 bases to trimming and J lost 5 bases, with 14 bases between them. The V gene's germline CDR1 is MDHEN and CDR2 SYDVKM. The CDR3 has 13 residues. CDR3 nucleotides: TGTGCCAGCACCAATTCGGGGGTTACTGAAGCTTTCTTT. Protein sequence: CASTNSGVTEAFF.

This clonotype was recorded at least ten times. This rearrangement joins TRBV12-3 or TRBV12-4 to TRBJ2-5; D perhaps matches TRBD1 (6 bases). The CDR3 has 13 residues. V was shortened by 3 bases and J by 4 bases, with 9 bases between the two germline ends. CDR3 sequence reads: CASSFGTLETQYF. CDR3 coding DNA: TGTGCCAGCAGTTTCGGGACATTAGAGACCCAGTACTTC.

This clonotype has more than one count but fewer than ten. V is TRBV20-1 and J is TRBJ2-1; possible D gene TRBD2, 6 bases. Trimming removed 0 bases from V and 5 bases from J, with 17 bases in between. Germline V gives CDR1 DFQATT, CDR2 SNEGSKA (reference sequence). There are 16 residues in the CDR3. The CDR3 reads CSARDRAGRFNNEQFF. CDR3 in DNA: TGCAGTGCTAGAGATAGGGCGGGAAGATTTAACAATGAGCAGTTCTTC.